This T cell receptor beta chain is from a study of blood T cell repertoires in COVID-19. Assay: immunoSEQ multiplex PCR; the TCRdb copy retains only in-frame clones and omits some. The sample records under 60,000 clones, 85% to 95% being singletons. Looked up from germline, CDR1 is SGHAT and CDR2 is FQNNGV. V lost 2 bases and J lost 4; bases outside the gene matches: 5. The length of the CDR3 is 15 residues. Sequenced input: peripheral blood. The chain recombines TRBV11-2 with TRBJ1-1, with 9 bases aligning to TRBD1. This receptor was identified in a man aged 45 to 65 with acute or convalescent COVID-19. The CDR3 loop is CASSLTGQGITEAFF. DNA of the CDR3: TGTGCCAGCAGCTTAACGGGACAGGGCATCACTGAAGCTTTCTTT.